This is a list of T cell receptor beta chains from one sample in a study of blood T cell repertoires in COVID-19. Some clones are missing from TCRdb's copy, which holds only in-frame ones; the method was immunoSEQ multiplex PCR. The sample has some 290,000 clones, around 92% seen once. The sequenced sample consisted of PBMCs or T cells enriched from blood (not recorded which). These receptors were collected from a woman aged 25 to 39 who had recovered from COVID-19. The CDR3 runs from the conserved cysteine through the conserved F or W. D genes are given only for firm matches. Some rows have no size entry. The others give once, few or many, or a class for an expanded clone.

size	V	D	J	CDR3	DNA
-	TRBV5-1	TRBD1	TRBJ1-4	CASSLGLVGQGVTTNEKLFF	TGCGCCAGCAGCTTAGGGCTTGTAGGACAGGGGGTTACAACTAATGAAAAACTGTTTTTT
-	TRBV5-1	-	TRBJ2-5	CASSAYRVQETQYF	TGCGCCAGCAGCGCCTACAGGGTCCAAGAGACCCAGTACTTC
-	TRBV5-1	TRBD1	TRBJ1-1	CASSKDRGLTAFF	TGCGCCAGCAGCAAGGACAGGGGTTTGACAGCTTTCTTT
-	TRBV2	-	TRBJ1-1	CASSATGSHNTEAFF	TGTGCCAGCAGTGCGACGGGGAGCCATAACACTGAAGCTTTCTTT
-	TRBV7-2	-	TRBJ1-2	CASSLSLGSRSGFYGYTF	TGTGCCAGCAGCTTATCATTAGGCAGCAGAAGCGGCTTCTATGGCTACACCTTC
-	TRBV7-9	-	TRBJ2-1	CASSLWGSGIRKNNEQFF	TGTGCCAGCAGCTTATGGGGTAGCGGCATACGTAAGAACAATGAGCAGTTCTTC
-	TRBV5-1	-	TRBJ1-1	CASSSAVNTEAFF	TGCGCCAGCAGCTCCGCGGTGAACACTGAAGCTTTCTTT
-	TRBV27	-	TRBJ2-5	CASSLFGGYQETQYF	TGTGCCAGCAGTTTATTTGGGGGGTACCAAGAGACCCAGTACTTC
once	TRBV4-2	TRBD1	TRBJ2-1	CASSQGQGLQYNEQFF	TGTGCCAGCAGCCAAGGACAGGGTCTACAATACAATGAGCAGTTCTTC
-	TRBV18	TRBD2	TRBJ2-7	CASSPPKGLAPSSYEQYF	TGTGCCAGCTCACCACCCAAGGGACTAGCACCGAGCTCCTACGAGCAGTACTTC
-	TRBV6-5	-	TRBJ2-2	CASRVTVNTGELFF	TGTGCCAGCAGGGTGACAGTGAACACCGGGGAGCTGTTTTTT
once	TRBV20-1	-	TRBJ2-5	CSASWRGVETQYF	TGCAGTGCTAGTTGGAGGGGTGTAGAGACCCAGTACTTC
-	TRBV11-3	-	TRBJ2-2	CASSVKNTGELFF	TGTGCCAGCAGCGTTAAGAACACCGGGGAGCTGTTTTTT
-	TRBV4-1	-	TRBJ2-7	CASSDSAVLTYEQYF	TGCGCCAGCAGCGATAGCGCGGTCCTCACCTACGAGCAGTACTTC
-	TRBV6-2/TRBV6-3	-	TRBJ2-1	CASSYDLRLVDNEQFF	TGTGCCAGCAGTTACGACCTCCGACTAGTTGACAATGAGCAGTTCTTC
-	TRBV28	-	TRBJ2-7	CASSWNPDRQSYEQYF	TGTGCCAGCAGTTGGAATCCGGACAGACAATCCTACGAGCAGTACTTC
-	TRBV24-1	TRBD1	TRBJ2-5	CATSSGQGKETQYF	TGTGCCACCAGTTCCGGACAGGGTAAAGAGACCCAGTACTTC
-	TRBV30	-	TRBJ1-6	CAWSSLQGYNSPLHF	TGTGCCTGGAGTTCTCTCCAGGGATATAATTCACCCCTCCACTTT
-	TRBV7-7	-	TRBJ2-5	CASSPTGWETQYF	TGTGCTAGCAGCCCCACAGGGTGGGAGACCCAGTACTTC
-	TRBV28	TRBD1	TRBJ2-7	CASSFIDRGAYEQYF	TGTGCCAGCAGTTTTATTGACAGGGGCGCCTACGAGCAGTACTTC
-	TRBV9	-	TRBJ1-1	CASSATFTEAFF	TGTGCCAGCAGCGCGACATTTACTGAAGCTTTCTTT
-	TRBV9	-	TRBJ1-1	CASSPWGGTEAFF	TGTGCCAGCAGCCCCTGGGGGGGCACTGAAGCTTTCTTT
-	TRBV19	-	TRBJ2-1	CASSHRGEQFF	TGTGCCAGTAGTCATCGGGGGGAGCAGTTCTTC
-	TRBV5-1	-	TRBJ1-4	CASSLTGKTNEKLFF	TGCGCCAGCAGTCTAACGGGAAAAACTAATGAAAAACTGTTTTTT
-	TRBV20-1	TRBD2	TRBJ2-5	CSASLGAGGETQYF	TGCAGTGCTAGTCTGGGGGCGGGGGGAGAGACCCAGTACTTC
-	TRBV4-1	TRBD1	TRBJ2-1	CASSHGRTGPNNEQFF	TGCGCCAGCAGCCACGGAAGGACAGGACCCAACAATGAGCAGTTCTTC
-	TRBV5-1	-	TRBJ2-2	CASSRGGAIYMLNTGELFF	TGCGCCAGCAGCCGTGGAGGGGCGATCTATATGTTGAACACCGGGGAGCTGTTTTTT
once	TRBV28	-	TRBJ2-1	CASSNAASDYEQFF	TGTGCCAGCAGTAACGCGGCTAGCGATTATGAGCAGTTCTTC
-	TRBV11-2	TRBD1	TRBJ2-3	CASRPGQSFGTQYF	TGTGCCAGCAGACCGGGACAGTCATTCGGTACGCAGTATTTT
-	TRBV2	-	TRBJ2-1	CAVREERSYNEQFF	TGTGCCGTGCGAGAGGAACGCTCCTACAATGAGCAGTTCTTC
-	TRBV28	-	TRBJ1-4	CASSLNSRRLFF	TGTGCCAGCAGTTTAAACAGCAGGCGACTGTTTTTT
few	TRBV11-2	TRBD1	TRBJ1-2	CASSLAGGGYGYTF	TGTGCCAGCAGCTTAGCAGGGGGCGGCTATGGCTACACCTTC
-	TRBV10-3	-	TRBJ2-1	CAISGSQGNEQFF	TGTGCCATCAGTGGTAGCCAGGGAAATGAGCAGTTCTTC
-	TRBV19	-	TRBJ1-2	CASSPLDRTYGYTF	TGTGCCAGTAGTCCGTTAGACAGGACCTATGGCTACACCTTC
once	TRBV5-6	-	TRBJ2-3	CASSSGFRTSTDTQYF	TGTGCCAGCAGCTCGGGGTTTCGCACTAGCACAGATACGCAGTATTTT
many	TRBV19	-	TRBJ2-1	CASSRRVTDEQFF	TGTGCCAGTAGTAGGAGGGTCACAGATGAGCAGTTCTTC
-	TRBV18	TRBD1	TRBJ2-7	CASSRAAGGYEQYF	TGTGCCAGCTCACGCGCGGCAGGGGGCTACGAGCAGTACTTC
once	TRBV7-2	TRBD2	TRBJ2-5	CASSLAGRLGGETQYF	TGTGCCAGCAGCTTAGCGGGCAGATTGGGGGGGGAAACCCAGTACTTC
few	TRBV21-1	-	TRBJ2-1	CASSKAPEGEVAYNEQFF	TGTGCCAGCAGCAAAGCCCCTGAAGGGGAGGTCGCCTACAATGAGCAGTTCTTC
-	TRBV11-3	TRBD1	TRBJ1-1	CASSAGQGFTEAFF	TGTGCCAGCAGCGCCGGACAGGGATTCACTGAAGCTTTCTTT
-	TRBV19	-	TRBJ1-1	CASSVDRAEAFF	TGTGCCAGTAGCGTTGACAGAGCTGAAGCTTTCTTT
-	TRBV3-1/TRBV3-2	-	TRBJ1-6	CASSVYNPIHHNSPLHF	TGTGCCAGCAGCGTGTACAATCCCATACATCATAATTCACCCCTCCACTTT
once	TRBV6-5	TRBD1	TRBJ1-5	CASRRGRYQPQHF	TGTGCCAGCAGGAGGGGGCGGTATCAGCCCCAGCATTTT
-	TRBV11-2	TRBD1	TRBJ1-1	CASSSQGARMNTEAFF	TGTGCCAGCAGCTCCCAGGGGGCGCGGATGAACACTGAAGCTTTCTTT
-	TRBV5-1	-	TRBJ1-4	CASSFKGATNEKLFF	TGCGCCAGCAGCTTCAAGGGAGCAACTAATGAAAAACTGTTTTTT
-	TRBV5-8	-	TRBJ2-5	CASSLSQVETQYF	TGTGCCAGCAGCTTGTCCCAGGTGGAGACCCAGTACTTC
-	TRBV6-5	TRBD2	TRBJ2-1	CASSLAGGIIHEQFF	TGTGCCAGCAGCCTAGCGGGAGGGATTATACATGAGCAGTTCTTC
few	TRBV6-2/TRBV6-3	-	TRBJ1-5	CASSSGIFNQPQHF	TGTGCCAGCAGTTCCGGGATCTTCAATCAGCCCCAGCATTTT
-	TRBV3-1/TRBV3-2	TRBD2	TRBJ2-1	CASSQGLAGANEQFF	TGTGCCAGCAGCCAAGGACTAGCGGGAGCAAATGAGCAGTTCTTC
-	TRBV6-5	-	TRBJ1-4	CASSRTATNEKLFF	TGTGCCAGCAGTCGGACAGCTACGAATGAAAAACTGTTTTTT
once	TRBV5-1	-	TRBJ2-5	CASSSGSYKETQYF	TGCGCCAGCAGCTCTGGGAGTTACAAAGAGACCCAGTACTTC
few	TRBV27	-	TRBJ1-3	CASSPTGGSGNTIYF	TGTGCCAGCAGTCCCACGGGGGGATCTGGAAACACCATATATTTT
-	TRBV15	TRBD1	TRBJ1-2	CATSRDTGQRYGYTF	TGTGCCACCAGCAGAGATACGGGACAGCGATATGGCTACACCTTC